These 9 T cell receptor beta chains were all obtained from the same sample, sequenced in a study of OX40 agonist ivuxolimab in advanced cancers. The table came from immunoSEQ multiplex PCR; TCRdb's copy has only in-frame clones and leaves some out. The sample lists under 20,000 clones, 70% to 90% occurring once. This material consisted of CD4+ or CD8+ T cells sorted from blood, taken in a trial of the OX40 agonist ivuxolimab. The receptors were gathered from an adult with an advanced solid tumor such as melanoma, head and neck, liver or kidney cancer.

The chain recombines TRBV19 with TRBJ2-7, with 9 nucleotides matching TRBD2. CDR3 size: 17 residues. The germline gives CDR1 LNHDA, CDR2 SQIVND (reference sequence). V lost 2 bases to trimming and J lost 4 bases; unmatched junction nucleotides: 12. CDR3 in amino acids: CASSISNAGLASYEQYF. The DNA for the CDR3 is TGTGCCAGTAGTATATCAAACGCGGGACTAGCTAGTTACGAGCAGTACTTC.

This chain connects TRBV4-3 to TRBJ2-1, with D maybe TRBD2 (5 bases). The germline V gene encodes CDR1 LGHNA and CDR2 YSLEER. V lost 3 bases, J lost 0 bases, and 30 bases lay in between. The CDR3 runs to 22 residues. This chain's CDR3 is CASSHPGAGWSGGRSSYNEQFF. DNA of the CDR3: TGCGCCAGCAGCCATCCCGGCGCGGGTTGGTCAGGCGGACGAAGCTCCTACAATGAGCAGTTCTTC.

The chain has TRBV5-8 and TRBJ1-5, with TRBD1 identical over 12 bases. With V trimmed by 4 bases and J by 7 bases, 6 bases remained unmatched. The CDR3 runs 15 residues. Germline loops: CDR1 SGHTS, CDR2 YDEGEE. CDR3 in DNA: TGTGCCAGCAGCGACCGGGACAGGGGGCTCCAGCCCCAGCATTTT. It is translated as CASSDRDRGLQPQHF.

The rearrangement uses TRBV5-6 and TRBJ1-1; 9 bases line up with TRBD1. J gave up 7 bases and V 3 bases, and 4 bases lay outside the gene matches. Per the germline V gene, CDR1 is SGHDT and CDR2 is YYEEEE. CDR3 length equals 13 residues. The DNA of the CDR3 is TGTGCCAGCAGCTCGGGGACAGGGATTGAAGCTTTCTTT. Its translation is CASSSGTGIEAFF.

The chain recombines TRBV9 with TRBJ2-7; no reliable D call. Trimming took off 0 bases at V and 1 base at J, with 11 bases between the two ends. This CDR3 is 15 amino acids long. CDR1 is SGDLS and CDR2 is YYNGEE in the germline V gene. CDR3 loop: CASSVATGPSYEQYF. As DNA, the CDR3 is TGTGCCAGCAGCGTAGCTACCGGACCGTCCTACGAGCAGTACTTC.

V usage is TRBV11-3 and J usage is TRBJ2-5; tentatively, D is TRBD1 (5 bases). V gave up 2 bases and J gave up 2 bases, with 9 bases separating them. The CDR3 covers 14 residues. Germline V gene sequence: CDR1 SGHNT, CDR2 YENEEA. CDR3 DNA sequence: TGTGCCAGCAGCTTAAGACAGATACAAGAGACCCAGTACTTC. Translated: CASSLRQIQETQYF.

This chain connects TRBV2 to TRBJ1-5; D gene uncertain. CDR3 length: 13 amino acids. Between the trimmed V and J ends, which lost 6 bases and 3 bases, there was a span of 9 bases. CDR1 is SNHLY, CDR2 FYNNEI, per germline. The CDR3 nucleotides are TGTGCCAGCAGCAAAGGTCCCAATCAGCCCCAGCATTTT. Protein sequence: CASSKGPNQPQHF.

V is TRBV2 and J is TRBJ2-1, with D possibly TRBD2 on 6 matching bases. Deletions cut 6 bases from V and 1 base from J, with 10 bases between. The CDR3 length is 14 residues. Germline CDR1 is SNHLY and CDR2 is FYNNEI. In DNA form, the CDR3 reads TGTGCCAGCAGGGGACTGGGATCCTACAATGAGCAGTTCTTC. Translating it yields CASRGLGSYNEQFF.

The chain combines TRBV9 with TRBJ1-1; TRBD1 matches 11 bases. V lost 3 bases, J lost 7 bases, and 11 bases stayed unmatched. Germline-derived CDR1 and CDR2 are SGDLS and YYNGEE. This CDR3 comprises 16 residues. CDR3 nucleotides: TGTGCCAGCAGCGGGACAGGGGGCGCGGGGCCAAATGAAGCTTTCTTT. It specifies CASSGTGGAGPNEAFF.